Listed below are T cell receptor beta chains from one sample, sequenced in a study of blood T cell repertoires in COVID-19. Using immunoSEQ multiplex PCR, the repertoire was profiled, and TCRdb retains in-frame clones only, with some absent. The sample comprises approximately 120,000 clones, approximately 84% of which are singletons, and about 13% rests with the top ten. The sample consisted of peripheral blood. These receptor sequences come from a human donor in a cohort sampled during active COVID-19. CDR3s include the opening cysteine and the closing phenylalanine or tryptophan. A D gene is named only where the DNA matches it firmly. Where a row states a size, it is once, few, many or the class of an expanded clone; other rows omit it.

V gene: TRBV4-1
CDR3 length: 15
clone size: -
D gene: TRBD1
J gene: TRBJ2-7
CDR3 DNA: TGCGCCAGCAGCCAGTCGGGACAGGGCTCCTACGAGCAGTACTTC
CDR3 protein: CASSQSGQGSYEQYF

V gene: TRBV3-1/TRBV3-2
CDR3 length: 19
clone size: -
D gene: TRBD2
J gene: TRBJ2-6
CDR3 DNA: TGTGCCAGCAGCCGCCATAGGGCTAGCGGGGGGTCTGGGGCCAACGTCCTGACTTTC
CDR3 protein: CASSRHRASGGSGANVLTF

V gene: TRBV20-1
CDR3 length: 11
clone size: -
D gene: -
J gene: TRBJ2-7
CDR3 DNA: TGCAGTGCTAGGCTACCGGGGGTGCAGTACTTC
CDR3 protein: CSARLPGVQYF

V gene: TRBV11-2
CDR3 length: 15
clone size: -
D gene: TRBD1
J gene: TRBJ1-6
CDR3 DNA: TGTGCCAGCAGCTTAGTGGCAGGGGGGAATTCACCCCTCCACTTT
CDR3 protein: CASSLVAGGNSPLHF

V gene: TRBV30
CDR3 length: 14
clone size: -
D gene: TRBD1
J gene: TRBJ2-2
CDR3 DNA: TGTGCCTGGAAGAGGGGGCGGAACACCGGGGAGCTGTTTTTT
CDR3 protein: CAWKRGRNTGELFF

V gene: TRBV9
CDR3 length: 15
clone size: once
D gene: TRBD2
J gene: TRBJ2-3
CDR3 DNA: TGTGCCAGCAGCGTAGTTAGCGGGGGGCCGGATACGCAGTATTTT
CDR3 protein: CASSVVSGGPDTQYF

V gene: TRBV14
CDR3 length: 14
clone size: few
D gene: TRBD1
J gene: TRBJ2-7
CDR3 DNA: TGTGCCAGCGCCCGGACAGGGGGCTTATACGAGCAGTACTTC
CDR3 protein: CASARTGGLYEQYF

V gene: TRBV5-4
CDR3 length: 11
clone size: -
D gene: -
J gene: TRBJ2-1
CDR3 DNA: TGTGCCAGCAGCTCCTCCCTTGAGCAGTTCTTC
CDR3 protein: CASSSSLEQFF

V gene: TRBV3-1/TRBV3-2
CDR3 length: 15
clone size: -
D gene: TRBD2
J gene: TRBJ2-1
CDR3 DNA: TGTGCCAGCAGCCAAGATTATCTAGCGGGGGTTGTGCAGTTCTTC
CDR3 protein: CASSQDYLAGVVQFF

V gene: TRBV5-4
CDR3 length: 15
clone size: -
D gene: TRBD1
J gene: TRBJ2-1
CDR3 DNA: TGTGCCGTTCAAGGGAGGACAGGGACCGGCAATGAGCAGTTCTTC
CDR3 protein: CAVQGRTGTGNEQFF

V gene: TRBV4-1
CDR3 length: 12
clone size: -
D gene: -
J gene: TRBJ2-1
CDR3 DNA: TGCGCCAGCAGCCCCATGAAGGGGGAGCAGTTCTTC
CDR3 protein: CASSPMKGEQFF

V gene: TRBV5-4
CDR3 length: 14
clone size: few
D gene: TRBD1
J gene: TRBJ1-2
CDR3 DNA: TGTGCCAGCAGCTGGGACAGGGTGTCGTCTGGCTACACCTTC
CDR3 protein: CASSWDRVSSGYTF

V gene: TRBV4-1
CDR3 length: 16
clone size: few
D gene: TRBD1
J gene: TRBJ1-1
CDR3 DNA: TGCGCCAGCAGCCACCCGAGGGGACAGGGGGCTCCCCAAGCTTTCTTT
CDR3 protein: CASSHPRGQGAPQAFF

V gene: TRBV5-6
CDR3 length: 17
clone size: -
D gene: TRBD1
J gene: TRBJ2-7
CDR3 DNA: TGTGCCAGCAGCTGGATTCCGAGACAGGGGGCCTCCTACGAGCAGTACTTC
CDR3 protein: CASSWIPRQGASYEQYF

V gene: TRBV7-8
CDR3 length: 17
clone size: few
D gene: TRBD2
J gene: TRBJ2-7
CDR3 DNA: TGTGCCAGCAGCTTACTGAGCGGGGGGGCTTTGTCCTACGAGCAGTACTTC
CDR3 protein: CASSLLSGGALSYEQYF

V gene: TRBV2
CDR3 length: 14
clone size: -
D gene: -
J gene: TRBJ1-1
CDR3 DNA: TGTGCCAGCAGTGAAAGGCCTACAGGTGCCGTGGCTTTCTTT
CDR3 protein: CASSERPTGAVAFF

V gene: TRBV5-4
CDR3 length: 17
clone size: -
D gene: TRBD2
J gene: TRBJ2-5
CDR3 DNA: TGTGCCAGCAGCTTGGTGCCTAGCGGGGGGTGGGATGAGACCCAGTACTTC
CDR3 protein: CASSLVPSGGWDETQYF

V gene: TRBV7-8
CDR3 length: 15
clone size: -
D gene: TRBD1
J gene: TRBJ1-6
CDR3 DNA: TGTGCCAGCAGCTTAGTCAGGGGGCATAATTCACCCCTCCACTTT
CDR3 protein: CASSLVRGHNSPLHF

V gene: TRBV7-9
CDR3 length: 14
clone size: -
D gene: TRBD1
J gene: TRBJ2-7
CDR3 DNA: TGTGCCAGCAGCTCGACAGGGACCCCCTACGAGCAGTACTTC
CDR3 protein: CASSSTGTPYEQYF

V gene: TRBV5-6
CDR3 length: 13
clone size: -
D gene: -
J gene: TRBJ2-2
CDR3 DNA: TGTGCCAGCGGGGCAGCGAACACCGGGGAGCTGTTTTTT
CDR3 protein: CASGAANTGELFF

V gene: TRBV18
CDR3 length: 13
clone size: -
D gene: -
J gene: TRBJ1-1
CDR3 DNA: TGTGCCAGCTCACCGTCGGGGAACACTGAAGCTTTCTTT
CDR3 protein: CASSPSGNTEAFF

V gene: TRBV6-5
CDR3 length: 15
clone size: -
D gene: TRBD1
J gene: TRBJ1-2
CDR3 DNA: TGTGCCAGCACATTCGACAGGGGGCCAATCTATGGCTACACCTTC
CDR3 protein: CASTFDRGPIYGYTF

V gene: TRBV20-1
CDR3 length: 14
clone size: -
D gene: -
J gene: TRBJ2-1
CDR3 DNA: TGCAGTGCTAGTTTTTCGGTCGGGTACAATGAGCAGTTCTTC
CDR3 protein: CSASFSVGYNEQFF

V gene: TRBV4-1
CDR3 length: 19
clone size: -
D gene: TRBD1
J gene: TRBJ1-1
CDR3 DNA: TGCGCCAGCAGCCAAGGTGTGGAGTTCCGGGACAGGGATAGGTCTGAAGCTTTCTTT
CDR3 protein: CASSQGVEFRDRDRSEAFF

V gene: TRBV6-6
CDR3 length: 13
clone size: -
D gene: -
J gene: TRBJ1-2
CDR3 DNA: TGTGCCAGCAGCCGAACAGGGAACTATGGCTACACCTTC
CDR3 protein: CASSRTGNYGYTF

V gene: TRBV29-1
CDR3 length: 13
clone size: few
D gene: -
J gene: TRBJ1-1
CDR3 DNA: TGCAGCGCTAGGGGACACCCGAACACTGAAGCTTTCTTT
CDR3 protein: CSARGHPNTEAFF

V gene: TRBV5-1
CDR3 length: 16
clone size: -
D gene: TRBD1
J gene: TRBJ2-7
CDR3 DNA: TGCGCCAGCAGCGGATTGACAGGGGGTAAGTCCTACGAGCAGTACTTC
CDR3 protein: CASSGLTGGKSYEQYF

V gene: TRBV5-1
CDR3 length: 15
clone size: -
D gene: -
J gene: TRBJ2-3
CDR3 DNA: TGCGCCAGCAGCTTGGCCGGAGCCAGCACAGATACGCAGTATTTT
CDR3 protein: CASSLAGASTDTQYF

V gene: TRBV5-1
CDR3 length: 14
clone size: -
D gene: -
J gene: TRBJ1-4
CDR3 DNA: TGCGCCAGCAGCCCCTTACAGGGAAATGAAAAACTGTTTTTT
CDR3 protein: CASSPLQGNEKLFF

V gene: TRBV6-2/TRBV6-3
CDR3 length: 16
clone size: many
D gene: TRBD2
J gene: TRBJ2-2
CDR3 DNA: TGTGCCAGCAGCCGGGAGGGGGGGCCGGTAACCGGGGAGCTGTTTTTT
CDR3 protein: CASSREGGPVTGELFF

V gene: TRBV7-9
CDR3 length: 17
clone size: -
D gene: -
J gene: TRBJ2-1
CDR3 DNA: TGTGCCAGCAGCCTGGGGGGACCTTCCATCCGTATAAATGAGCAGTTCTTC
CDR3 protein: CASSLGGPSIRINEQFF

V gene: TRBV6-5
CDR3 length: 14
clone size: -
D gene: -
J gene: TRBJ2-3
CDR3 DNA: TGTGCCAGCAGTTACTCTCGCCAGGCAGATACGCAGTATTTT
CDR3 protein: CASSYSRQADTQYF

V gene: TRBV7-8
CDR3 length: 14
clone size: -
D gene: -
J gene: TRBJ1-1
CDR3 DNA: TGTGCCAGCAGCTTAGGTCCGGTGAACACTGAAGCTTTCTTT
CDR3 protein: CASSLGPVNTEAFF

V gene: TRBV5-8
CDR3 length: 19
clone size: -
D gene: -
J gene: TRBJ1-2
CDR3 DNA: TGTGCCAGCAGCCAAAATTCGGGACTCCACTCTCGGGGCCGCTATGGCTACACCTTC
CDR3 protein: CASSQNSGLHSRGRYGYTF

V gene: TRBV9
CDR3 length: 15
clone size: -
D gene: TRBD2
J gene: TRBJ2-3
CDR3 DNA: TGTGCCAGCAGCGTAGTTACTAGCGCGGGAGATACGCAGTATTTT
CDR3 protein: CASSVVTSAGDTQYF

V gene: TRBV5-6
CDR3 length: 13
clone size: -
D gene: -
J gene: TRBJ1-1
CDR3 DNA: TGTGCCAGCAGCAAGGTCTCGGGCACTGAAGCTTTCTTT
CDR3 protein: CASSKVSGTEAFF

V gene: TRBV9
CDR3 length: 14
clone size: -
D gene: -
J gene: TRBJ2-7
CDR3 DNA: TGTGCCAGCAGCGTAGGGCCGGGGAGCTACGAGCAGTACTTC
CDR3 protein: CASSVGPGSYEQYF

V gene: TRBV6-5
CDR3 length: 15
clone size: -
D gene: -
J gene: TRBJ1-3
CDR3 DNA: TGTGCCAGCAGAGACAGGCTGGACTCTGGAAACACCATATATTTT
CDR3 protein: CASRDRLDSGNTIYF

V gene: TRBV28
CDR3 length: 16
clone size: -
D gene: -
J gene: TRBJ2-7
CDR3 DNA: TGTGCCAGCAGTCCCCCTCTGGGACTTCCGCCCTACGAGCAGTACTTC
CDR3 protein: CASSPPLGLPPYEQYF

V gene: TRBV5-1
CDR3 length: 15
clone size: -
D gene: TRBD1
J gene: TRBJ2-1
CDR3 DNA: TGCGCCAGCAGCTTGCGACAGGGAAAGGGCAATGAGCAGTTCTTC
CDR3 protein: CASSLRQGKGNEQFF

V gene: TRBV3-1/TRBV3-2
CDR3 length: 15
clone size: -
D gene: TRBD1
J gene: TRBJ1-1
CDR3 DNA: TGTGCCAGCAGCCAAAGACAGGGCATGAACACTGAAGCTTTCTTT
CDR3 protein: CASSQRQGMNTEAFF

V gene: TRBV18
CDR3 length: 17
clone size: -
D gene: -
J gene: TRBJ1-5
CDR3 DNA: TGTGCCAGCTCACCACCTGGGGCGTCGGGGGTTGATCAGCCCCAGCATTTT
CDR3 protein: CASSPPGASGVDQPQHF

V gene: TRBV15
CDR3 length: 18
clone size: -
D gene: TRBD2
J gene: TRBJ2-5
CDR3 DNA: TGTGCCACCAGCAGAGGGATCGGAAGCGGGGGGTCCTGGGAGACCCAGTACTTC
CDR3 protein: CATSRGIGSGGSWETQYF

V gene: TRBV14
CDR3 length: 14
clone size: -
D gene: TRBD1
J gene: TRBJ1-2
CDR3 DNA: TGTGCCAGCAGCCTTATGACAGGGACAGATGGCTACACCTTC
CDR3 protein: CASSLMTGTDGYTF

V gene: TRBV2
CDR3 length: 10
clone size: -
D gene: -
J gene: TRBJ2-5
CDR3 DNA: TGTGCCAGCCGGGAAGAGACCCAGTACTTC
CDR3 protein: CASREETQYF